This TCR beta chain was captured in a study of monozygotic twins with inflammatory bowel disease. Study-level results: IBD patients showed reduced TCRbeta diversity (inverse Simpson) versus healthy co-twins. Patient-to-patient differences in immunosuppressive treatment may have added variability to the repertoires. Cells of different T cell subtypes could not be told apart.

Germline values: CDR1 SQVTM, CDR2 ANQGSEA. The CDR3 is 11 amino acids. A word on this clonotype: The antigen is unknown.

Template switching was used to attach UMIs, which incorporated a 6-nucleotide sample barcode. TCRdb reanalyzed the 5' RACE reads, giving one entry per CDR3 protein sequence and no DNA. The specimen's table records about 450,000 distinct CDR3 sequences. This sequence joins TRBV29-1 and TRBJ1-1; TCRdb's D call, TRBD1, is unchecked because there is no DNA. Sequences were obtained from blood. The TCR comes from a human donor with ulcerative colitis or Crohn's disease, or a healthy co-twin of an affected twin (not recorded which). This CDR3 reads CSARTGGDAFF.